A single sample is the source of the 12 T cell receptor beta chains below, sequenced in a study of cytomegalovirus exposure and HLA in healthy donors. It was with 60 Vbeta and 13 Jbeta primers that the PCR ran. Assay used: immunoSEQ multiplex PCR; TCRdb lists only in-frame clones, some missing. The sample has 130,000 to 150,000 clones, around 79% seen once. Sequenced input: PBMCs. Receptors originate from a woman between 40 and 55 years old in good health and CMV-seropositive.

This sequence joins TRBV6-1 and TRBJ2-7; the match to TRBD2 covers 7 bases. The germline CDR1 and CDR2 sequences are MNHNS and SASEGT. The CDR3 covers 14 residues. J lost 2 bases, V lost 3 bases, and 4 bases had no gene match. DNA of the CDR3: TGTGCCAGCAGTGATGGGGGGGGAACCTACGAGCAGTACTTC. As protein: CASSDGGGTYEQYF.

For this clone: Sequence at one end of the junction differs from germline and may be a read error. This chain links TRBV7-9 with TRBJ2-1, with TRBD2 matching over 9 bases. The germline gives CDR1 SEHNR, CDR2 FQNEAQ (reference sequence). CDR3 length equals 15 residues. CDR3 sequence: CSSRTRTSDYNEQFF. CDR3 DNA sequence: TGTTCCAGCAGAACAAGGACTAGCGACTACAATGAGCAGTTCTTC. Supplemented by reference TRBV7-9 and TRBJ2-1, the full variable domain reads DTGVSQNPRHKITKRGQNVTFRCDPISEHNRLYWYRQTLGQGPEFLTYFQNEAQLEKSRLLSDRFSAERPKGSFSTLEIQRTEQGDSAMYLCSSRTRTSDYNEQFFGPGTRLTVL.

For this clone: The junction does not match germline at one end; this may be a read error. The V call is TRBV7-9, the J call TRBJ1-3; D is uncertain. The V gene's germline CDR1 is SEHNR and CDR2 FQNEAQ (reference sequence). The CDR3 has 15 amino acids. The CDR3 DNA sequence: TGTTCCAGCAGCTTAGGTGGTGGCCCTGGAAACACCATATATTTT. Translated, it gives CSSSLGGGPGNTIYF.

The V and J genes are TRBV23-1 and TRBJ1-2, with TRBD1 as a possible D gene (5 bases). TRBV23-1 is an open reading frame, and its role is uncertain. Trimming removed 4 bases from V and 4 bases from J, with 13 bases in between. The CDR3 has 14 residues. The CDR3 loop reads CASSRKGVGYGYTF. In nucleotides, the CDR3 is TGCGCCAGCAGTCGTAAAGGGGTGGGCTATGGCTACACCTTC.

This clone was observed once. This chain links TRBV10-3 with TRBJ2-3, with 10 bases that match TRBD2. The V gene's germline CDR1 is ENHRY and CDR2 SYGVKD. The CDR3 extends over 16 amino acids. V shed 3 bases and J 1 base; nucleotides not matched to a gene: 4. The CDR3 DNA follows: TGTGCCATCAGTGACCCGCTAGCGGGAGGCACAGATACGCAGTATTTT. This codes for CAISDPLAGGTDTQYF.

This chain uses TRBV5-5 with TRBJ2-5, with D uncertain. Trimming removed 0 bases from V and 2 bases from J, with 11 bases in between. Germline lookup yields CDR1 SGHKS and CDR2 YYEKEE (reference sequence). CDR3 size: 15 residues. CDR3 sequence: CASSLEEWIQETQYF. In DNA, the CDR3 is TGTGCCAGCAGCTTGGAGGAGTGGATTCAAGAGACCCAGTACTTC. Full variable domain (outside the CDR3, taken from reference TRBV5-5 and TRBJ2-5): DAGVTQSPTHLIKTRGQQVTLRCSPISGHKSVSWYQQVLGQGPQFIFQYYEKEERGRGNFPDRFSARQFPNYSSELNVNALLLGDSALYLCASSLEEWIQETQYFGPGTRLLVL.

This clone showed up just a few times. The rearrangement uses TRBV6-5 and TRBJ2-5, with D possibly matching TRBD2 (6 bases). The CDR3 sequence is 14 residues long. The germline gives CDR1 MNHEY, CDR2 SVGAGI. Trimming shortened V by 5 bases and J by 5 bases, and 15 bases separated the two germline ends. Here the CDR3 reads CASSHRDSRETQYF. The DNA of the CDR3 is TGTGCCAGCAGTCACCGGGACTCCAGGGAGACCCAGTACTTC.

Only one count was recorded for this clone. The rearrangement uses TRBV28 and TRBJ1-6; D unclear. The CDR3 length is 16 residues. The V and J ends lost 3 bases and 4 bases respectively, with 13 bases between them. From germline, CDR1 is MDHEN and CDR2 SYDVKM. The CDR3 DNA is TGTGCCAGCAGTTTCAGCGGGCCCCTTTATAATTCACCCCTCCACTTT. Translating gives CASSFSGPLYNSPLHF. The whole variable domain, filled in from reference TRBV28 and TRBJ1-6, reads DVKVTQSSRYLVKRTGEKVFLECVQDMDHENMFWYRQDPGLGLRLIYFSYDVKMKEKGDIPEGYSVSREKKERFSLILESASTNQTSMYLCASSFSGPLYNSPLHFGNGTRLTVT.

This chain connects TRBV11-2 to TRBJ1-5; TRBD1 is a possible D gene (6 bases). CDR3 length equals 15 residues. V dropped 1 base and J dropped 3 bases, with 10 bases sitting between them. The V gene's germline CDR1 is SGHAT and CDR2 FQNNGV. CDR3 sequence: CASSLGSGDNQPQHF. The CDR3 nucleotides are TGTGCCAGCAGCTTAGGGTCAGGGGACAATCAGCCCCAGCATTTT.

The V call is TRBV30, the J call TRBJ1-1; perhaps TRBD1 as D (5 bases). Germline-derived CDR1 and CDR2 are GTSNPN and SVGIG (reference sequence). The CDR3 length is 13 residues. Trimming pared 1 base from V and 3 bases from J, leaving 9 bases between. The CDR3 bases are TGTGCCTGGAGTGAACAGGTTTACACTGAAGCTTTCTTT. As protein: CAWSEQVYTEAFF.

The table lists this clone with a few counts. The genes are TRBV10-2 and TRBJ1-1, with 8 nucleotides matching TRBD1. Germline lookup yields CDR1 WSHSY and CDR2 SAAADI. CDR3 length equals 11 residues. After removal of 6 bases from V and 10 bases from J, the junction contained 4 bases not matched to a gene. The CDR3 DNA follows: TGCGCCAGCAGCTTCGGACAGGGAGCTTTCTTT. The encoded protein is CASSFGQGAFF.

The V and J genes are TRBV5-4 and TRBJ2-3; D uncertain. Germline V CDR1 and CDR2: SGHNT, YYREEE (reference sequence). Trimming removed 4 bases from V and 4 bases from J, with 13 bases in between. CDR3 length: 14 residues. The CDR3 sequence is CASSPSSGSDTQYF. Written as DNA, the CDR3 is TGTGCCAGCAGCCCCAGTTCCGGGTCAGATACGCAGTATTTT.